This record covers a single TCR beta chain. The antigen is undetermined. This record comes from a study of T cell repertoires in breast cancer. Study at large: Healthy donors' blood served as controls for breast cancer tumor, lymph node and blood samples. Whole-study findings and limits: Seven or more patient tumors shared around 19 TCR pairs rarely seen in control blood.

Primers covering all TCR V genes were used in emulsion RT-PCR on CD8+ T cells. Unpaired genes were suppressed by blocking oligonucleotides during a second nested PCR. Each emulsion RT-PCR master mix held 5,000-250,000 T cells with C-region, Stepout and V-region primers. TCRdb used MiXCR to reprocess the emulsion pairing reads, holding one entry per CDR3 protein. The table shows roughly 40,000 distinct CDR3 sequences, with 35% to 50% occurring only once. Trimming pared 4 bases from V and 4 bases from J, leaving 14 bases between. The CDR3 spans 15 residues. Per the germline V gene, CDR1 is SEHNR and CDR2 is FQNEAQ (reference sequence).

The sequenced sample was CD8+ T cells. This sequence originates from a pool of human donors with breast cancer or a healthy control (not recorded which). This chain links TRBV7-9 with TRBJ1-3; possibly TRBD1 for D (6 bases). The CDR3 spells CASSSMRGAGNTIYF. The CDR3 bases are TGTGCCAGCAGCTCTATGCGGGGGGCAGGAAACACCATATATTTT.